This TCR beta chain was obtained from a study of blood T cell repertoires in COVID-19 (TCRdb year 2020). General notes on the study: Samples covering the acute and convalescent phases of COVID-19 were provided by collaborators in the United States, Italy and Spain. The prospective study material was composed of cDNA or gDNA derived from T cells, B-cell-depleted T cells, or PBMCs. Deeply sampled blood TCRbeta repertoires from subjects exposed to, actively infected with, or recovered from COVID-19 were included in the dataset. The repertoires were released in a freely available public database meant as a resource for research on the immune response to SARS-CoV-2. Samples came from the ongoing ImmuneRACE study (first 160 participants) plus 1,254 subjects from 6 global collaborators. Sample metadata almost always included a de-identified subject ID, COVID-19 status, age in years and sex. Where available, HLA class I and class II types were obtained from metadata supplied by the sample provider rather than from assay-based typing.

This clone was counted a single time. No cognate antigen has been identified for it. It has no much larger one-base neighbor in the sample; base qualities were not kept. The junction shows trimming of 2 bases on V and 6 bases on J, and the gene matches do not reach 6 bases of it. From the cysteine through the phenylalanine, the CDR3 covers 16 amino acids. Solely the CDR3 DNA is kept, with 48 bases framed from the first base. Based on the germline V gene (reference sequence), the CDR1 and CDR2 sequences are MNHEY and SMNVEV. TCRbeta CDR3 regions were amplified from genomic DNA using the immunoSEQ Assay, a bias-controlled multiplex PCR. The paper's data handling went like this. The number of nucleated cells in each sample was estimated from the amplification of reference gene primers within the assay. To quantify the absolute abundance of each unique TCRbeta CDR3 rearrangement, sequence reads were collapsed and filtered. Productive Simpson clonality was computed per sample as the square root of Simpson's diversity index over productive rearrangements. TCRdb took over this immuneACCESS table, retaining in-frame rearrangements with V and J assigned. Such tables are incomplete; in checked studies, under half of the missing clones stem from an unresolved V gene, and the remainder is unexplained. For V, J and clone size, that table is used; D and trimming come from the DNA. The sample yields some 160,000 clones; around 82% were counted once. The ten largest clones take up approximately 5% of the sample.

Each collaborating institution followed its own protocols to collect whole blood in K2EDTA tubes. For TCRbeta analysis, collaborators shipped samples in one of three forms: frozen whole blood, isolated PBMCs, or DNA extracted from either of those sample types. What the study reported, not specific to this receptor: Clinical and demographic metadata were provided uncurated, with the amount varying by source and participant.

The sequence joins TRBV27 to TRBJ2-2, and TRBD2 matches 10 of the central bases. The sequence came from a woman between 50 and 59 years old with acute or convalescent COVID-19. Material for sequencing was peripheral blood. CDR3 protein: CASSLGASGGPGELFF. The DNA sequence follows: TGTGCCAGCAGTTTAGGAGCTAGCGGGGGCCCCGGGGAGCTGTTTTTT.